This entry is about one T cell receptor (beta chain). The data were taken from a study of blood T cell repertoires in COVID-19. Study at large: Italy, Spain and the United States were the sources of the convalescent and acute COVID-19 samples.

Under the authors' procedure: Amplification with reference gene primers provided the estimates of nucleated cell counts. The method was immunoSEQ multiplex PCR; TCRdb's version includes in-frame clones alone and lacks a portion of them. D and trimming were read from the DNA, whereas the V and J calls and clone size are those reported in that table. The sample contains approximately 300,000 clones, roughly 90% of which appear only once. The receptor was derived from a woman between 50 and 59 years old with active or convalescent COVID-19. The specimen sequenced was peripheral blood.

The DNA for the CDR3 is TGTGCCAGCAGCCACACAGGGGGCGGCTATGGCTACACCTTC. The encoded protein is CASSHTGGGYGYTF. The chain links TRBV5-4 to TRBJ1-2, with 9 nucleotides matching TRBD1. Germline V lookup: CDR1 SGHNT, CDR2 YYREEE (reference sequence). CDR3 length: 14 amino acids. V lost 4 bases, J lost 4 bases, and 5 bases stayed unmatched.